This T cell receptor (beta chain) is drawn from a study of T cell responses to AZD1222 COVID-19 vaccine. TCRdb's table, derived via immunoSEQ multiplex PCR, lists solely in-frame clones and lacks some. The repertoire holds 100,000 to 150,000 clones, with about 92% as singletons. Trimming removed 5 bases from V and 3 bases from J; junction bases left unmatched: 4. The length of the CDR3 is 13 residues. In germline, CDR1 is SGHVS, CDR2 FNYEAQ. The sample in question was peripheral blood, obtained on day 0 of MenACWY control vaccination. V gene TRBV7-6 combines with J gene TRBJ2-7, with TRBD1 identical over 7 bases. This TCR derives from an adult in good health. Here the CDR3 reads CASSPRGSYEQYF. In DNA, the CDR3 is TGTGCCAGCAGCCCCAGGGGGAGCTACGAGCAGTACTTC.